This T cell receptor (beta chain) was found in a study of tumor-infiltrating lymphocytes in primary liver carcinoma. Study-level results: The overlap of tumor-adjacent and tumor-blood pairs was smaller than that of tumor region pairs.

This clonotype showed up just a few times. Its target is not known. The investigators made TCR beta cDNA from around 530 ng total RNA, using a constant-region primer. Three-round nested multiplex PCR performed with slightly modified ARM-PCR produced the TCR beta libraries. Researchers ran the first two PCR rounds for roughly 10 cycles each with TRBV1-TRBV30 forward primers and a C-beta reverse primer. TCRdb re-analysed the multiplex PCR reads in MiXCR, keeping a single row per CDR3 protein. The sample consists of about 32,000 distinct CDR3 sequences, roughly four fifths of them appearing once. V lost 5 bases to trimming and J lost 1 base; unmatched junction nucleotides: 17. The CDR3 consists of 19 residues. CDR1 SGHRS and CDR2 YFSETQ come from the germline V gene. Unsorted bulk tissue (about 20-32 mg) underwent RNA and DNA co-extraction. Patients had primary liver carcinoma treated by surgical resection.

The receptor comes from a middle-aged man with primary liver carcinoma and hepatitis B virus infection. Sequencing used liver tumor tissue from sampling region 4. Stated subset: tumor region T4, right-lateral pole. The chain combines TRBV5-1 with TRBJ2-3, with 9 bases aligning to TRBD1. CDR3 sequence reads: CASRTPSTDRGQGTDTQYF. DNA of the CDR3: TGCGCCAGCAGAACCCCCAGCACGGACAGGGGCCAGGGCACAGATACGCAGTATTTT.